The present T cell receptor beta chain was sequenced within a study of neurological immune-mediated disorders. The CDR3 spans 15 residues. Germline-derived CDR1 and CDR2 are SGHTA and FQGTGA. Deletions cut 2 bases from V and 4 bases from J, with 11 bases between. Indicated time point: longitudinal time-point 2. This clonotype was detected ten times or more. In TCRdb, the 5' RACE reads were re-called with MiXCR into one record per CDR3 protein. The data show 40,000 to 60,000 distinct CDR3 sequences, around 13% seen once. The chain has TRBV7-3 and TRBJ2-2; D is unresolved. The TCR sequence derives from a male donor with HTLV-1-associated myelopathy (HAM/TSP). The specimen sequenced was PBMCs. CDR3 residues: CASSLLGESTGELFF. Here the CDR3 DNA reads TGTGCCAGCAGCTTATTAGGCGAAAGCACCGGGGAGCTGTTTTTT. Variable domain in full (rest from reference TRBV7-3 and TRBJ2-2): GAGVSQTPSNKVTEKGKYVELRCDPISGHTALYWYRQSLGQGPEFLIYFQGTGAADDSGLPNDRFFAVRPEGSVSTLKIQRTERGDSAVYLCASSLLGESTGELFFGEGSRLTVL.